This T cell receptor (beta chain) originates from a study of CD8+ T cells in alopecia areata. Study-level information: Twice a day, 5 to 10 mg of oral tofacitinib was administered to treated patients. Study-level results: Numerous expanded lesional clones remained in scalp and blood during tofacitinib. Tofacitinib yielded significantly lower scalp clonality and fewer expanded CD8+ clones among the top 100.

This clone was recorded only once. Its antigen is not identified. As to treatment: oral pan-JAK inhibitor, 5-10 mg twice daily. Peripheral blood, together with lesional scalp punch biopsies, was collected from alopecia areata patients. Trimming removed 5 bases from V and 4 bases from J; junction bases left unmatched: 6. The CDR3 consists of 14 residues. Germline values: CDR1 MNHEY, CDR2 SMNVEV (reference sequence). The authors extracted RNA and reverse transcribed it into cDNA as the sequencing template. Repertoires were generated with immunoSEQ multiplex PCR, while TCRdb's copy carries only in-frame clones and drops some. The sample includes approximately 43,000 clones, under 70% seen only once; the top ten take roughly 20%.

The J gene is TRBJ2-7, the V gene TRBV27; 9 bases fit TRBD1. The sample in question was CD8+ T cells sorted from blood, obtained at week 4, from a patient treated with tofacitinib. The receptor's source is a human donor with alopecia areata. CDR3 in amino acids: CASSPGTGKYEQYF. DNA for the CDR3: TGTGCCAGCAGTCCCGGGACAGGGAAGTACGAGCAGTACTTC.